The source of this TCR beta chain is a study of T cells in Graves' hyperthyroidism and ophthalmopathy. RNA transcripts provided the source from which TCR beta CDR3 regions were amplified. The TCR CDR3 was amplified in a first-round RT-PCR using the HTBI primer set. Each CDR3 protein is one row after TCRdb ran MiXCR on the multiplex PCR reads. The sample consists of roughly 400,000 distinct CDR3 sequences, 25% of them appearing once. Trimming left V 7 bases short and J 6 bases short, with 19 bases between. The CDR3 has 15 amino acids. Germline values: CDR1 MDHEN, CDR2 SYDVKM. The source is a man aged 45-60 years with Graves' hyperthyroidism. The rearrangement uses TRBV28 and TRBJ1-5; D gene unclear. Sequencing was performed on blood. Here the CDR3 DNA reads TGTGCCAGCATCCATTCCGGGTCTTCCCCTCAGCCCCAGCATTTT. Encoded protein: CASIHSGSSPQPQHF.